A selection of T cell receptor beta chains follows, all from one sample in a study of blood T cell repertoires in COVID-19. The table came from immunoSEQ multiplex PCR; TCRdb's copy has only in-frame clones and leaves some out. The repertoire includes roughly 250,000 clones, 70% to 85% of them detected once, and 4.9% sits in the top ten. The sequenced sample was peripheral blood. Receptors originate from a woman of 80 years or more with active or convalescent COVID-19. The CDR3 runs from the conserved cysteine through the conserved F or W. The D gene is left open where the match is weak. For some rows the clone size is stated as once, few or many, or as a class when expanded; others skip it.

.	TRBV6-4	TRBJ2-1	.	CASSESYHNEQFF	TGTGCCAGCAGTGAGTCCTACCACAATGAGCAGTTCTTC
once	TRBV6-5	TRBJ1-4	.	CASSKGSEKLFF	TGTGCCAGCAGTAAGGGGTCGGAAAAACTGTTTTTT
.	TRBV3-1/TRBV3-2	TRBJ1-6	TRBD1	CASSPGQRSSPLHF	TGTGCCAGCAGCCCGGGACAGAGAAGTTCACCCCTCCACTTT
.	TRBV4-2	TRBJ2-1	.	CASSQTENYNEQFF	TGTGCCAGCAGCCAAACGGAGAACTACAATGAGCAGTTCTTC
.	TRBV5-4	TRBJ1-1	TRBD1	CASSLDDRGRDTEAFF	TGTGCCAGCAGCTTGGACGACAGGGGGCGGGACACTGAAGCTTTCTTT
.	TRBV4-1	TRBJ1-2	.	CASSQEDLFRGGGYTF	TGCGCCAGCAGCCAAGAAGACCTTTTCAGGGGTGGGGGCTACACCTTC
.	TRBV28	TRBJ2-1	TRBD2	CASSSGLAGQREQFF	TGTGCCAGCAGTTCGGGACTAGCGGGACAGCGGGAGCAGTTCTTC
.	TRBV12-3/TRBV12-4	TRBJ2-5	TRBD2	CASKNSGAWTQYF	TGTGCCAGCAAGAATAGCGGGGCTTGGACCCAGTACTTC
.	TRBV10-3	TRBJ2-1	TRBD2	CAISDPLAGGPRDYNEQFF	TGTGCCATCAGTGACCCCCTAGCGGGAGGGCCTAGGGACTACAATGAGCAGTTCTTC
.	TRBV5-1	TRBJ2-5	.	CASSLVGTAQETQYF	TGCGCCAGCAGCTTGGTAGGAACAGCACAAGAGACCCAGTACTTC
.	TRBV18	TRBJ2-1	TRBD2	CASSPAGGATEFF	TGTGCCAGCTCACCTGCCGGGGGGGCTACTGAGTTCTTC
.	TRBV2	TRBJ2-7	TRBD2	CASSEVAGGEIMQYF	TGTGCCAGCAGTGAAGTAGCGGGGGGGGAGATCATGCAGTACTTC
.	TRBV29-1	TRBJ2-1	.	CSVESSSSSYNEQFF	TGCAGCGTTGAATCTAGCTCGAGCTCCTACAATGAGCAGTTCTTC
.	TRBV6-1	TRBJ1-1	.	CASREGGGNTEAFF	TGTGCCAGCAGAGAAGGGGGGGGGAACACTGAAGCTTTCTTT
.	TRBV10-3	TRBJ2-7	TRBD2	CAITSGLAGDEQYF	TGTGCCATCACCTCCGGACTAGCGGGGGATGAGCAGTACTTC
.	TRBV11-2	TRBJ1-2	.	CASTLRREGSNYGYTF	TGTGCCAGCACCCTAAGGAGGGAGGGGTCTAACTATGGCTACACCTTC
.	TRBV2	TRBJ2-3	.	CASTLTLADTQYF	TGTGCCAGCACCCTGACTTTGGCCGATACGCAGTATTTT
.	TRBV3-1/TRBV3-2	TRBJ1-6	.	CAGRPGVDNSPLHF	TGTGCCGGCAGGCCGGGAGTGGATAATTCACCCCTCCACTTT
.	TRBV5-1	TRBJ2-3	.	CASSPYTDTQYF	TGCGCCAGCAGCCCGTACACAGATACGCAGTATTTT
.	TRBV28	TRBJ2-3	.	CASTAGSTDTQYF	TGTGCCAGCACGGCGGGGAGCACAGATACGCAGTATTTT
.	TRBV27	TRBJ2-3	.	CASSFRLANTDTQYF	TGTGCCAGCAGTTTCCGGCTAGCCAACACAGATACGCAGTATTTT
.	TRBV28	TRBJ1-5	TRBD1	CASHQRSGQKYQPQHF	TGTGCCAGCCACCAACGCTCGGGACAGAAGTATCAGCCCCAGCATTTT
once	TRBV12-3/TRBV12-4	TRBJ1-1	.	CASRPIEATEAFF	TGTGCCAGCAGGCCCATTGAAGCCACTGAAGCTTTCTTT
few	TRBV2	TRBJ1-4	.	CASSRGGDEKLFF	TGTGCCAGCAGTCGGGGGGGCGATGAAAAACTGTTTTTT
.	TRBV2	TRBJ2-3	TRBD2	CARLAGENTDTQYF	TGTGCCAGACTAGCGGGAGAAAACACAGATACGCAGTATTTT
.	TRBV5-6	TRBJ2-2	TRBD2	CASSLVTSGGNTGELFF	TGTGCCAGCAGCTTGGTGACTAGCGGGGGGAACACCGGGGAGCTGTTTTTT
few	TRBV19	TRBJ2-7	.	CASSAGQGPSEQYF	TGTGCCAGTAGCGCCGGCCAGGGGCCCTCCGAGCAGTACTTC
.	TRBV5-1	TRBJ2-1	.	CASSFARGNLVYNEQFF	TGCGCCAGCAGCTTTGCCCGGGGTAACCTAGTCTACAATGAGCAGTTCTTC
.	TRBV28	TRBJ2-7	.	CASRRDFSYEQYF	TGTGCCAGCCGAAGGGACTTCTCCTACGAGCAGTACTTC
.	TRBV28	TRBJ1-1	TRBD1	CASFQGGRGPANTEAFF	TGTGCCAGCTTCCAAGGGGGCAGGGGACCCGCGAACACTGAAGCTTTCTTT